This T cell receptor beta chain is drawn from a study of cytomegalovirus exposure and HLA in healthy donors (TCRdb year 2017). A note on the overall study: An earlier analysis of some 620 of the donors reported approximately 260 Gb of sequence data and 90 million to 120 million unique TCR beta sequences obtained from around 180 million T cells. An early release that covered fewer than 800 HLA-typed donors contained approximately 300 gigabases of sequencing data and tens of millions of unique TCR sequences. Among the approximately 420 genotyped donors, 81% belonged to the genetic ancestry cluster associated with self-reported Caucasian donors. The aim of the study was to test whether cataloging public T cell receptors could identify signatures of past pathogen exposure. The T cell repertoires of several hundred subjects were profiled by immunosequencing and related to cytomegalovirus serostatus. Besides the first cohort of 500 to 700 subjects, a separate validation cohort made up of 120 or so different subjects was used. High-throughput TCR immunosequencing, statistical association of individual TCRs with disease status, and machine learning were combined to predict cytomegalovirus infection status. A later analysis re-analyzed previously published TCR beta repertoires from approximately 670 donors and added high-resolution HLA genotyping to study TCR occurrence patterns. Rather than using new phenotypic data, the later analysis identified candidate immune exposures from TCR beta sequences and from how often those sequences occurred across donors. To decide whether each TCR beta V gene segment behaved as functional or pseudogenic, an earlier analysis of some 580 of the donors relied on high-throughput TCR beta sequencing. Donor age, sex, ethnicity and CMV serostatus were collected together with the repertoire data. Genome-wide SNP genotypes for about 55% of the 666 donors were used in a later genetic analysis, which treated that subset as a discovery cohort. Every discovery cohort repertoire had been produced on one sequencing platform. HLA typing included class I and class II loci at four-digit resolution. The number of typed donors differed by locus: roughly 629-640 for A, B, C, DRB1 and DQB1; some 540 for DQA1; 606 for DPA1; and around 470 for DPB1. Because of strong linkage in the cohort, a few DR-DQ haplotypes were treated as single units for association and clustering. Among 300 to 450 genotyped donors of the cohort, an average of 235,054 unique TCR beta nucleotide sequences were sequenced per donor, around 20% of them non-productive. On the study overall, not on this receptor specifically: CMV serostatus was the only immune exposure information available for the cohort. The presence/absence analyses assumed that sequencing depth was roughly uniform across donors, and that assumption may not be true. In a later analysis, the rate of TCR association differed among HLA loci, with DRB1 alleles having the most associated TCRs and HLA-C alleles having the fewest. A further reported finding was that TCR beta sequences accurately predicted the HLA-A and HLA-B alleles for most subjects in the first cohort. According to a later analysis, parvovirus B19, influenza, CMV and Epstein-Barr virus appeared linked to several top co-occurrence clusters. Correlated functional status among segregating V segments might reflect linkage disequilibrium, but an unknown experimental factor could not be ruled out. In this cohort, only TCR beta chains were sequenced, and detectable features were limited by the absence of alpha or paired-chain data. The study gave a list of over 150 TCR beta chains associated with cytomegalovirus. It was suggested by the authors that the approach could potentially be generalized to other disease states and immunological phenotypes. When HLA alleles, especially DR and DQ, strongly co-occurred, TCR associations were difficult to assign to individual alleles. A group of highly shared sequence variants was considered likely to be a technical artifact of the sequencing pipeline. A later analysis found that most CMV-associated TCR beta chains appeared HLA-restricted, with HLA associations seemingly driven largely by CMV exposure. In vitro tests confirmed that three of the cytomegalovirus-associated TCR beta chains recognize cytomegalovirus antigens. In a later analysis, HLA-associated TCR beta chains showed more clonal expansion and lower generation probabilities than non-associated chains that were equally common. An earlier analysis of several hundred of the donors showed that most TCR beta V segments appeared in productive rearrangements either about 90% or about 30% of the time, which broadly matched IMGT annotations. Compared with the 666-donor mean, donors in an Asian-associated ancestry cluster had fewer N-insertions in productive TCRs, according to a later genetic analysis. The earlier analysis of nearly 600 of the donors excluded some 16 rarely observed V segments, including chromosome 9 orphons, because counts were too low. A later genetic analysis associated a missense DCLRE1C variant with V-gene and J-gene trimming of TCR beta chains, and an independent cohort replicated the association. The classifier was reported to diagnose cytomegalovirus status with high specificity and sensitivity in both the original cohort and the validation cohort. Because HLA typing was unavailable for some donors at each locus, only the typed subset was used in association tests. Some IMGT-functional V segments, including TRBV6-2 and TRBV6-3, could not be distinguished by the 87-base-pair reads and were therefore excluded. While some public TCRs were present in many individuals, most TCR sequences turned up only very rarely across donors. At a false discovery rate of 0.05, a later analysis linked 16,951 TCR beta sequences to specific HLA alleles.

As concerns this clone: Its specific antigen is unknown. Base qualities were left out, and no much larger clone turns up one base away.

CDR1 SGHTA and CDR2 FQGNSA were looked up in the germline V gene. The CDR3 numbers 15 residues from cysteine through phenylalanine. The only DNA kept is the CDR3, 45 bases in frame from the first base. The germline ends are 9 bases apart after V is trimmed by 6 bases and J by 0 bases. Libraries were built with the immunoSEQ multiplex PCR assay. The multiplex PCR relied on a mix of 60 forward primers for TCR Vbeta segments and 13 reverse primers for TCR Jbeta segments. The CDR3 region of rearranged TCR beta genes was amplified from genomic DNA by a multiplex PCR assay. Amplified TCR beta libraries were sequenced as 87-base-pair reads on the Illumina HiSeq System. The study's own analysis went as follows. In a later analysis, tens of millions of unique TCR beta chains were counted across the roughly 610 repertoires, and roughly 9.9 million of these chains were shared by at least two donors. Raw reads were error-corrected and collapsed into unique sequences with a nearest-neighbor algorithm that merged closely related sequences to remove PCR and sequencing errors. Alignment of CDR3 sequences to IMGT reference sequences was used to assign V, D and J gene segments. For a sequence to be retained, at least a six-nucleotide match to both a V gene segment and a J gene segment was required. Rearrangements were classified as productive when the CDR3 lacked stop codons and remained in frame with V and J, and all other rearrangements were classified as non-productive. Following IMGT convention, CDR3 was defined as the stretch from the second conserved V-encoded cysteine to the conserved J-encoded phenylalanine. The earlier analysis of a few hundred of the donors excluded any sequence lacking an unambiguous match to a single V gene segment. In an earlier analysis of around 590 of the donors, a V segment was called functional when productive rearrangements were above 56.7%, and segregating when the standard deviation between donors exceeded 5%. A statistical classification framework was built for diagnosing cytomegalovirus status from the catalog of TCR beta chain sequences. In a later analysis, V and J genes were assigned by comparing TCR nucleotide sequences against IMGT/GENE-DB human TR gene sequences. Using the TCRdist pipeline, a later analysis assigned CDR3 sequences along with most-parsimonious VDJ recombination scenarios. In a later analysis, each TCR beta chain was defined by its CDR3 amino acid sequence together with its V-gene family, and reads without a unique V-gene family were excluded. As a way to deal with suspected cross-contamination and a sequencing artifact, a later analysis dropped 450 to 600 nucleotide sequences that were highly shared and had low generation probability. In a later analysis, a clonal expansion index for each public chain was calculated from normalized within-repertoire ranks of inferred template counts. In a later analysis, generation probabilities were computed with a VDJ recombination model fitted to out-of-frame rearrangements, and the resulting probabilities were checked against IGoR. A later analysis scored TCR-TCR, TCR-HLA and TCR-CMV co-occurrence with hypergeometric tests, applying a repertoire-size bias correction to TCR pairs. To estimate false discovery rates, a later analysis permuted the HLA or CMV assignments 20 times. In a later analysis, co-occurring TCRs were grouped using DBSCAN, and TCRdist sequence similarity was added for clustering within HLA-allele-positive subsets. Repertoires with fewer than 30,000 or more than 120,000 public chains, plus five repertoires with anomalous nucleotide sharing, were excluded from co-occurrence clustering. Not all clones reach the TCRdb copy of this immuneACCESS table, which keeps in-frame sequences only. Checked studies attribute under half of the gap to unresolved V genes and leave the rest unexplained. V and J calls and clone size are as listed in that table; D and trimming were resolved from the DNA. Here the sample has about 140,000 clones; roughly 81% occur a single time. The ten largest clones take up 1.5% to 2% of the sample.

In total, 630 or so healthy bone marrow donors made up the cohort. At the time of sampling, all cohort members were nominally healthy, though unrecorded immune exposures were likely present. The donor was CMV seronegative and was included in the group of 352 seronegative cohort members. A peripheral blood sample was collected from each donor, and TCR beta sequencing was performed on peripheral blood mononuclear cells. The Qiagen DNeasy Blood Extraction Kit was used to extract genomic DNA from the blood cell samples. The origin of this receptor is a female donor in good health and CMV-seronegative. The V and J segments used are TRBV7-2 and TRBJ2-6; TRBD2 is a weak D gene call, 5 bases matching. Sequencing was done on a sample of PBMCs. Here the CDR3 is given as CASSRGSSGANVLTF. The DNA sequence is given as TGTGCCAGCAGTCGGGGATCCTCTGGGGCCAACGTCCTGACTTTC.